The present T cell receptor beta chain was sequenced within a study of T cell repertoires in aging, cancer and after chemotherapy. Study as a whole: Repeat sampling of healthy donors over several months to years showed clear clonal overlap. Overall study results and limits: Age-matched healthy donors had significantly more diverse, less clonal blood TCR repertoires than untreated cancer patients. Rebound thymic output was suggested by rising median generation probability during chemotherapy in each cancer cohort.

Peripheral blood genomic DNA, not sorted cells or RNA, was the template. This clonotype was seen only a few times. Its antigen is not known. A mixed TRB-A/B primer pool amplified rearranged TRB by multiplex touch-down PCR. TCRdb passed the multiplex PCR reads through MiXCR, listing each CDR3 protein once. The profile shows over 8,500 distinct CDR3 sequences, 25% to 35% of them singletons. V was cut by 5 bases and J by 4 bases, with 21 bases left in between. This CDR3 is 16 amino acids long. The chain is built from TRBV12-3 or TRBV12-4 and TRBJ2-7; the D is unclear. Sequences were obtained from blood. This TCR came from a human donor in good health. Written as DNA, the CDR3 is TGTGCCAGCAGTCCGCGGTCGGCAGGATCCACTTACGAGCAGTACTTC. This gives the protein CASSPRSAGSTYEQYF.